What follows are 29 T cell receptor beta chains derived from one specimen sequenced in a study of tumor-infiltrating lymphocytes in primary liver carcinoma (dated by TCRdb to between 2016 and 2019). Blood RNA was extracted from unsorted whole blood using TRIzol reagent, and germline DNA was obtained with the DNeasy Blood & Tissue kit. TCRdb shows the sequencer as Illumina HiSeq 2500. Using a constant-region primer and ProtoScript II reverse transcriptase, TCRbeta-specific cDNA was reverse-transcribed from roughly 460 ng total RNA. Construction of the TCRbeta libraries relied on three nested rounds of multiplex PCR, following a slightly modified ARM-PCR procedure. Multiplex TRBV1-TRBV30 forward primers and a Cbeta reverse primer were used in the first two PCR rounds, each of which was run for 9 to 11 cycles. Starting from the raw public reads, TCRdb applied fastp trimming at Q25, assembled clones with MiXCR and retained in-frame beta chains. CDR3 protein duplicates are merged, each entry listing the most common genes and DNA. This sample gives approximately 340,000 distinct CDR3 sequences in total; around three fifths of them show up just once. Under 8% of the sample is held by the ten biggest clonotypes.

Material: peripheral blood. All receptors derive from a man aged 40-49 years with primary liver carcinoma and hepatitis B virus infection.

The V gene is TRBV5-1, the J gene TRBJ1-5; no clear D. Trimming cost V 0 bases and J 3 bases, with 7 bases left between them. The CDR3 is made up of 14 amino acids. Germline V CDR1 and CDR2: SGHRS, YFSETQ. CDR3 nucleotide sequence: TGCGCCAGCAGCTTGGACGGTCCCAATCAGCCCCAGCATTTT. It specifies CASSLDGPNQPQHF.

With regard to this clonotype: This could be a read error, since a much larger clone is one nucleotide away. The chain employs TRBV6-5 and TRBJ2-2; tentatively, D is TRBD2 (5 bases). CDR1 MNHEY and CDR2 SVGAGI come from the germline V gene. This CDR3 is built from 14 residues. For the CDR3, the DNA is TGTGCCAGCAGAGAGACGGGGAACACCGAGGAGCTGTTTTTT. Translating gives CASRETGNTEELFF.

With regard to this clonotype: It is likely a read error, because the conserved phenylalanine at the end of the CDR3 is missing. This chain links TRBV11-2 with TRBJ2-7; D is possibly TRBD1 or TRBD2 (5 bases each). The CDR3 consists of 14 residues. Germline V gene data show CDR1 as SGHAT and CDR2 as FQNNGV. Trimming cost V 2 bases and J 5 bases, with 13 bases left between them. CDR3 in amino acids: CASSLRGAYHEQYR. CDR3 DNA sequence: TGTGCCAGCAGCTTAAGAGGGGCCTACCACGAGCAGTACCGC.

In the case of this clonotype: Since the CDR3 does not end with the conserved phenylalanine or tryptophan, this likely comes from a read error. Here the CDR3 reads CASSQSWKYIEQFL. CDR3 sequence (DNA): TGCGCCAGCAGCCAATCTTGGAAGTACATTGAGCAGTTCTTA. The genes are TRBV4-3 and TRBJ2-1; the D is unclear. Germline V gene data show CDR1 as LGHNA and CDR2 as YSLEER. CDR3 length: 14 residues.

As to this clonotype: A much more abundant neighbour one base away suggests this may be a read error. The chain recombines TRBV6-1 with TRBJ2-7; the D is unclear. The CDR3 sequence is 14 residues long. Looked up from germline, CDR1 is MNHNS and CDR2 is SASEGT. This CDR3 reads CAISEGWNLYEQYF. The CDR3 nucleotides are TGTGCCATCAGTGAAGGATGGAACCTTTACGAGCAGTACTTC.

To note about this clonotype: At one boundary the junction diverges from the germline segment, which might be a read error. This chain uses TRBV11-2 with TRBJ2-7; possible D gene TRBD1, 5 bases. The CDR3 extends over 13 amino acids. Germline V gene lookup returns CDR1 SGHAT and CDR2 FQNNGV. In nucleotides, the CDR3 is TGTGCCAACAGGCCCGTCTTGTCCTACGAACAGTACTTC. Translated, it gives CANRPVLSYEQYF.

This clonotype was recorded many times. The rearrangement joins TRBV10-3 to TRBJ2-6; 9 bases match TRBD2. The V gene's germline CDR1 is ENHRY and CDR2 SYGVKD. Trimming at V came to 2 bases and at J to 3 bases, leaving 2 bases not matched to a gene. The CDR3 runs 16 residues. The CDR3: CAISEISGSGANVLTF. CDR3 nucleotides: TGTGCCATCAGTGAGATTAGCGGGAGTGGGGCCAACGTCCTGACTTTC.

To note about this clonotype: The junction and the germline gene differ at one end; a read error may be behind it. J is TRBJ1-4 and V is TRBV11-2, with D possibly matching TRBD1 (6 bases). The CDR3 is 15 amino acids. Per the germline V gene, CDR1 is SGHAT and CDR2 is FQNNGV. CDR3 protein: CVSSFTRQAWEKLFF. The CDR3 coding sequence is TGTGTCAGCAGCTTTACTAGACAGGCCTGGGAAAAACTGTTTTTT.

This clonotype was seen many times. V usage is TRBV6-6 and J usage is TRBJ2-5; D assignment may be TRBD1 or TRBD2 (6 bases each). The V gene lost 8 bases and the J gene lost 6 bases, with 31 bases spanning the gap. Germline CDR1 and CDR2: MNHNY and SVGAGI (reference sequence). This CDR3 region has 18 residues. CDR3 DNA sequence: TGTGCCAGCGACTGGGGACTCATCGGGACACCCGAACAGAAGACCCAGTACTTC. Protein product: CASDWGLIGTPEQKTQYF.

In regard to this clonotype: Given a much more abundant clone one base away, this may be a read error. The rearrangement joins TRBV5-4 to TRBJ2-5; tentatively, D is TRBD2 (6 bases). Per germline, CDR1 SGHNT and CDR2 YYREEE (reference sequence). With 3 bases removed from V and 3 bases from J, the gap between germline ends came to 12 bases. This CDR3 is 14 amino acids long. CDR3 sequence reads: CASSSVGGKETQYF. The CDR3, as DNA: TGTGCCAGCAGCTCGGTCGGGGGTAAAGAGACCCAGTACTTC.

Comment on this clonotype: This may arise from a read error, as a much more abundant clone is one base away. J is TRBJ1-5 and V is TRBV6-1; D unclear. The V gene lost 7 bases and the J gene lost 8 bases, with 12 bases spanning the gap. The germline gives CDR1 MNHNS, CDR2 SASEGT. This CDR3 region has 12 residues. The CDR3, as DNA: TGTGCCAGCACCGAGAGGGAAGAGCCCCAGCATTTT. This codes for CASTEREEPQHF.

This sequence joins TRBV7-9 and TRBJ1-2, with 7 bases matching TRBD1. The V and J ends lost 5 bases and 3 bases, in that order; junction bases with no gene match: 6. Germline values: CDR1 SEHNR, CDR2 FQNEAQ (reference sequence). This CDR3 spans 14 amino acids. CDR3 protein: CASSPRTGYYGYTF. The CDR3 nucleotides are TGTGCCAGCAGCCCCCGGACAGGCTACTATGGCTACACCTTC.

In the case of this clonotype: Germline is not matched at one junction end, which may reflect a read error. V gene TRBV10-3 combines with J gene TRBJ2-3; perhaps D is TRBD1 or TRBD2 (5 bases each). The CDR3 loop spans 15 amino acids. Looked up from germline, CDR1 is ENHRY and CDR2 is SYGVKD. DNA for the CDR3: TGTGCCACACTACAGCCCTACGGAGGCACAGGTACGCAGTATTTT. Protein: CATLQPYGGTGTQYF.

This clonotype was detected once. At one boundary the junction diverges from the germline segment, which might be a read error. The rearrangement links TRBV11-2 to TRBJ2-7; 13 nucleotides match TRBD2. Germline assignment: CDR1 SGHAT and CDR2 FQNNGV. The CDR3 totals 19 residues. For the CDR3, the DNA is TGTGCCAGCAGCTTAGATCGGGGACTAGCGGGACTGAGCTCCTACGAGGAGTACTTC. It yields the protein CASSLDRGLAGLSSYEEYF.

Remarks on this clonotype: A read error is possible here, since a much larger clone lies one base away. This CDR3 is missing its conserved last phenylalanine or tryptophan, likely due to a read error. V gene TRBV4-2 combines with J gene TRBJ2-7; D is uncertain. This CDR3 contains 16 residues. Germline V lookup: CDR1 LGHNA, CDR2 YNFKEQ. This chain's CDR3 is CASSQDERSYSHEQYL. The CDR3 DNA reads as TGTGCCAGCAGCCAAGATGAGAGGTCTTACTCCCACGAGCAGTACTTG.

Comments on this clonotype: Its ends do not fully match the called genes, so a read error is possible. The V and J genes are TRBV11-2 and TRBJ2-7; possibly TRBD2 for D (5 bases). Per the germline V gene, CDR1 is SGHAT and CDR2 is FQNNGV. The CDR3 sequence is 15 residues long. This chain's CDR3 is CASSEGSGRSYEQHF. CDR3 bases: TGTGCCAGTAGCGAAGGAAGCGGTCGCTCCTACGAGCAGCACTTC.

As concerns this clonotype: A read error may account for a junction end that differs from germline. The V and J genes are TRBV11-2 and TRBJ2-7; 7 bases line up with TRBD2. The CDR3 is 15 residues long. Germline lookup yields CDR1 SGHAT and CDR2 FQNNGV. The CDR3 loop reads CASNLGGGGTYDQYF. CDR3 DNA sequence: TGTGCCAGCAACCTAGGCGGCGGGGGTACCTACGACCAGTACTTC.

The chain combines TRBV2 with TRBJ2-1; D is perhaps TRBD1 (5 bases). Germline assignment: CDR1 SNHLY and CDR2 FYNNEI. With 6 bases removed from V and 9 bases from J, the gap between germline ends came to 9 bases. This CDR3 has 11 amino acids. The CDR3, as DNA: TGTGCCAGCAGCGCTAGGGGTGAGCAGTTCTTC. It translates to CASSARGEQFF.

This chain connects TRBV6-6 to TRBJ2-6, with 10 bases lining up with TRBD1. This CDR3 spans 20 amino acids. V trimming: 7 bases; J trimming: 11 bases; junction bases outside the gene matches: 26. Germline CDR1 reads MNHNY; CDR2 reads SVGAGI (reference sequence). The CDR3 loop is CASTTILSGTGVAGTYVLTF. CDR3 nucleotide sequence: TGTGCCAGCACTACGATCCTATCCGGGACAGGGGTGGCTGGGACCTACGTCCTGACTTTC.

Concerning this clonotype itself: The CDR3 ends on some other residue instead of the conserved phenylalanine or tryptophan, so this is likely a read error. V usage is TRBV11-2 and J usage is TRBJ2-3; 7 positions agree with TRBD2. CDR1 and CDR2 from the germline V gene are SGHAT and FQNNGV. Trimming removed 7 bases from V and 9 bases from J; junction bases left unmatched: 13. There are 14 residues in the CDR3. The CDR3 loop reads CASTPGAGVVTQYL. The CDR3 nucleotides read TGTGCCAGCACCCCCGGGGCGGGAGTAGTCACGCAGTATCTC.

This clonotype occurred a few times. The chain has TRBV4-1 and TRBJ1-4, with a weak D call TRBD1 (5 bases). Between the trimmed V and J ends, which lost 1 base and 6 bases, there was a span of 12 bases. Germline loops: CDR1 MGHRA, CDR2 YSYEKL. CDR3 length equals 15 residues. CDR3 in amino acids: CASSQGRGWDEKLFF. The CDR3 bases are TGCGCCAGCAGCCAAGGCCGGGGCTGGGATGAAAAACTGTTTTTT.

Turning to this clonotype: Its ends do not fully match the called genes, so a read error is possible. V is TRBV28 and J is TRBJ2-3; D is uncertain. CDR1 is MDHEN and CDR2 is SYDVKM in the germline V gene. The CDR3 runs 15 residues. CDR3 nucleotide sequence: TGTGCCAGCAGTGAGCCGAGGCTGGGATCGGATATGCAGTATTTT. Its protein product is CASSEPRLGSDMQYF. Drawing the rest from reference TRBV28 and TRBJ2-3, the complete variable domain is DVKVTQSSRYLVKRTGEKVFLECVQDMDHENMFWYRQDPGLGLRLIYFSYDVKMKEKGDIPEGYSVSREKKERFSLILESASTNQTSMYLCASSEPRLGSDMQYFGPGTRLTVL.

The chain combines TRBV7-9 with TRBJ2-2, with D unclear. With 2 bases removed from V and 4 bases from J, the gap between germline ends came to 5 bases. This CDR3 is built from 13 residues. Germline CDR1 is SEHNR and CDR2 is FQNEAQ (reference sequence). The CDR3 here is CASSLSRTGELFF. The CDR3 coding sequence is TGTGCCAGCAGCTTATCTCGCACCGGGGAGCTGTTTTTT.

V and J are TRBV7-2 and TRBJ2-1; TRBD2 aligns across 11 bases. The CDR3 loop spans 16 amino acids. The V gene's germline CDR1 is SGHTA and CDR2 FQGNSA. Unmatched junction bases numbered 9, after V lost 5 bases and J lost 6 bases. Here the CDR3 DNA reads TGTGCCAGCAGCCGTGGGGGCACTAGCGGGAGCAATGAGCAGTTCTTC. Its protein product is CASSRGGTSGSNEQFF.

This clonotype was seen more than once but under ten times. The gene calls are TRBV6-1 and TRBJ1-5; D perhaps matches TRBD1 (5 bases). CDR3 length equals 16 residues. Germline-derived CDR1 and CDR2 are MNHNS and SASEGT. Trimming removed 2 bases at V and 1 base at J, with 12 bases between. In DNA form, the CDR3 reads TGTGCCAGCAGTGAACGAGGGGTGGGAAGCAATCAGCCCCAGCATTTT. Residues: CASSERGVGSNQPQHF.

This clonotype has only a few counts. V and J are TRBV6-6 and TRBJ2-1; 11 bases map to TRBD2. Germline values: CDR1 MNHNY, CDR2 SVGAGI (reference sequence). Losses at the gene ends were 4 bases for V and 6 bases for J; bases not matched to a gene: 8. The CDR3 is made up of 16 amino acids. DNA for the CDR3: TGTGCCAGCAGTTCGACCGGGACTAGCGGAAGCAATGAGCAGTTCTTC. The encoded protein is CASSSTGTSGSNEQFF.

This chain connects TRBV19 to TRBJ1-6; the D is unclear. In germline, CDR1 is LNHDA, CDR2 SQIVND (reference sequence). V shed 0 bases and J shed 12 bases, with 12 bases lying between them. There are 14 residues in the CDR3. CDR3 coding DNA: TGTGCCAGTAGTATAGATCGAGGCGGTGGACCCCTCCACTTT. Encoded protein: CASSIDRGGGPLHF.

This clonotype has just one count. The chain joins TRBV11-1 to TRBJ2-7; possibly TRBD1 for D (6 bases). Germline assignment: CDR1 SGHAT and CDR2 FQDESV (reference sequence). CDR3 size: 17 residues. Trimming left V 9 bases short and J 2 bases short, with 26 bases between. The chain's CDR3 is CARSRAGQPGNTYEQYF. The CDR3 coding sequence is TGTGCCAGGAGCCGGGCCGGACAGCCCGGCAATACCTACGAGCAGTACTTC.

This chain joins TRBV11-2 and TRBJ2-1; possible D gene TRBD2, 6 bases. The length of the CDR3 is 13 residues. V was trimmed by 5 bases and J by 5 bases, leaving 10 bases between them. Germline CDR1 and CDR2: SGHAT and FQNNGV. This CDR3 reads CASSIGGDNEQFF. The CDR3 coding sequence is TGTGCCAGCAGCATAGGAGGGGACAATGAGCAGTTCTTC.